This entry concerns a single T cell receptor beta chain. Both 60 Vbeta primers and 13 Jbeta primers went into the PCR. The data were produced by immunoSEQ multiplex PCR, yet TCRdb's version contains in-frame clones alone and is incomplete. The sample records about 82,000 clones, 65% to 80% being singletons. This specimen belongs to a study of cytomegalovirus exposure and HLA in healthy donors. Source material: PBMCs. The clonotype was recovered from a human donor in good health.

The CDR3 sequence: CATSPAQGVSNQPQHF. The CDR3 nucleotides read TGTGCCACCAGCCCAGCCCAGGGGGTTAGCAATCAGCCCCAGCATTTT. This rearrangement joins TRBV15 to TRBJ1-5, with 7 bases identical to TRBD1. Germline values: CDR1 LNHNV, CDR2 YYDKDF (reference sequence). J gave up 0 bases and V 5 bases, and 7 bases lay outside the gene matches. CDR3 length: 16 residues. The variable domain in full, completed from reference TRBV15 and TRBJ1-5, reads DAMVIQNPRYQVTQFGKPVTLSCSQTLNHNVMYWYQQKSSQAPKLLFHYYDKDFNNEADTPDNFQSRRPNTSFCFLDIRSPGLGDTAMYLCATSPAQGVSNQPQHFGDGTRLSIL.